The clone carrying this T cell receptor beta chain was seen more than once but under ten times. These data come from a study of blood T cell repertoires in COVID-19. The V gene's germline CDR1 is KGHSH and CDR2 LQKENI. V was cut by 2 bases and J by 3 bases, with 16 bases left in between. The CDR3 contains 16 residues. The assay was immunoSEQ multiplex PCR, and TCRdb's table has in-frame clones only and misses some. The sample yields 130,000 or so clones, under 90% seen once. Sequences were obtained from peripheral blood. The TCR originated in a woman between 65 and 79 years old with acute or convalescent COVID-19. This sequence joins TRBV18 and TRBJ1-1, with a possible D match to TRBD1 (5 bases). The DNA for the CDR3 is TGTGCCAGCTCACCAAGACTTCGGGGGTCGGACACTGAAGCTTTCTTT. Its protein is CASSPRLRGSDTEAFF.